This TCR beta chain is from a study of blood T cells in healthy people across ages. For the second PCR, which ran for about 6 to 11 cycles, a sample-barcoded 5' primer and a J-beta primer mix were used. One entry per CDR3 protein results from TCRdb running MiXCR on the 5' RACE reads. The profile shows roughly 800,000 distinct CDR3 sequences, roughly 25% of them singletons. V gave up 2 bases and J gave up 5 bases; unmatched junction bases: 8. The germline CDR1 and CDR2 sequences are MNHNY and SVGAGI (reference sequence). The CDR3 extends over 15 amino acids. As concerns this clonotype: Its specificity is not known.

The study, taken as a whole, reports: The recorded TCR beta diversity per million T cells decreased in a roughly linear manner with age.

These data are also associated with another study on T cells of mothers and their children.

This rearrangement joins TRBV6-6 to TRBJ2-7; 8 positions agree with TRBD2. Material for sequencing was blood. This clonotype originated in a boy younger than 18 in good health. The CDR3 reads CASSYGERGHHEQYF. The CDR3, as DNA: TGTGCCAGCAGTTACGGGGAGCGGGGGCACCACGAGCAGTACTTC.